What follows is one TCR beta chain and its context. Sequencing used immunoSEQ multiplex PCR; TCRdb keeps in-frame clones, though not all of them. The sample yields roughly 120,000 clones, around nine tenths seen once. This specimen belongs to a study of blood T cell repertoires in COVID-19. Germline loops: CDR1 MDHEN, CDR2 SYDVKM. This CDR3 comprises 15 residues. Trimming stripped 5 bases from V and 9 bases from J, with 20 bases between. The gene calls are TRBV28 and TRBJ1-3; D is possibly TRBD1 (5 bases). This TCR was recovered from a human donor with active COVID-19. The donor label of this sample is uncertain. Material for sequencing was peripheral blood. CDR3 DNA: TGTGCCAGCAGTCCGGGGGACCGAGCCCGGGGCACCATATATTTT. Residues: CASSPGDRARGTIYF. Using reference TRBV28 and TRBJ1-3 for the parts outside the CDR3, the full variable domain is DVKVTQSSRYLVKRTGEKVFLECVQDMDHENMFWYRQDPGLGLRLIYFSYDVKMKEKGDIPEGYSVSREKKERFSLILESASTNQTSMYLCASSPGDRARGTIYFGEGSWLTVV.